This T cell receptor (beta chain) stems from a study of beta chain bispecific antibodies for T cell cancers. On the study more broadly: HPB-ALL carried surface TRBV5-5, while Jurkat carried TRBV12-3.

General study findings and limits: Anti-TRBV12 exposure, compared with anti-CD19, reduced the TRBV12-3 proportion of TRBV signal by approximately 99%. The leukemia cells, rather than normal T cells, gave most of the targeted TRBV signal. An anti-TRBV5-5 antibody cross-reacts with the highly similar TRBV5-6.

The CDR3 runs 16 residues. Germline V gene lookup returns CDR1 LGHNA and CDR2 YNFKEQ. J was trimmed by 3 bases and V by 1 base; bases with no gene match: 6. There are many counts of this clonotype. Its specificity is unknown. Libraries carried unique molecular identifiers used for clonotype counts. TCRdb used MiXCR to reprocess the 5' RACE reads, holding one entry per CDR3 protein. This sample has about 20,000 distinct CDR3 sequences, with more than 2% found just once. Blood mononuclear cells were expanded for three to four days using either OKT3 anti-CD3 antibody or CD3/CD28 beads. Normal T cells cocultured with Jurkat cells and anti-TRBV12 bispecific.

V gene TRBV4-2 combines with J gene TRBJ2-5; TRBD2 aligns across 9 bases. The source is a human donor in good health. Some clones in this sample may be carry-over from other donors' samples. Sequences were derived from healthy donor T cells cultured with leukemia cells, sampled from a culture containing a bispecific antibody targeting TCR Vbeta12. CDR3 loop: CASSQAAGGREETQYF. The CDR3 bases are TGTGCCAGCAGCCAAGCGGCGGGGGGGCGGGAAGAGACCCAGTACTTC.